This T cell receptor beta chain was documented in a study of T cell changes during pregnancy in multiple sclerosis. This CDR3 is built from 13 residues. Germline V gene lookup returns CDR1 SGHKS and CDR2 YYEKEE (reference sequence). Trimming shortened V by 4 bases and J by 5 bases, and 12 bases separated the two germline ends. The data were produced by immunoSEQ multiplex PCR, yet TCRdb's version contains in-frame clones alone and is incomplete. The sample records over 30,000 clones, 90% to 95% being singletons. Specimen: CD4+ T cells from peripheral blood mononuclear cells, collected after pregnancy. This clonotype was sampled from a female donor with multiple sclerosis, enrolled in a pregnancy study. The chain uses TRBV5-5 and TRBJ2-5; D is uncertain. CDR3: CASSPSPGETQYF. In nucleotides, the CDR3 is TGTGCCAGCAGCCCCTCCCCCGGGGAGACCCAGTACTTC.